The clone carrying this T cell receptor beta chain was picked up one time. Germline V CDR1 and CDR2: MNHNS, SASEGT. With 6 bases removed from V and 2 bases from J, the gap between germline ends came to 7 bases. This CDR3 has 12 residues. This record comes from a study of memory CD8 T cells in hepatitis C reinfection. As for the study in general: After reinfection, a couple of primary-infection resolvers became chronically infected.

TCRdb's copy holds only in-frame clones and misses some; the assay was immunoSEQ multiplex PCR. Among some 40,000 clones listed, 70% to 90% were seen once. The time point here: peak reinfection, 3 to 8 weeks after reinfection detection. Sorted cells were sequenced directly ex vivo without any in vitro expansion. Control naive CD8 T cells came from a couple of donors at all three reinfection time points. V and J are TRBV6-1 and TRBJ2-5; D is undetermined. Sequencing was carried out using naive CD8+ T cells sorted from blood. This TCR was sampled from a man younger than 35 with hepatitis C virus infection. The CDR3 region is CASRSQQETQYF. The CDR3 DNA follows: TGTGCCAGCAGATCGCAGCAAGAGACCCAGTACTTC.